Sequencing of this T cell receptor beta chain was carried out in a study of blood T cells in healthy people across ages. This clonotype was seen a few times. Alongside a J-beta primer mix, a sample-barcoded 5' primer served in a second PCR lasting roughly 6 to 12 cycles. Through a template-switch adaptor with 12 random nucleotides, each cDNA molecule received a tag. In TCRdb, the 5' RACE reads were re-called with MiXCR into one record per CDR3 protein. The data contain roughly 1,700,000 distinct CDR3 sequences, 28% of them singletons. The TCR comes from a woman in her twenties or thirties in good health. Sequencing was performed on blood.

The DNA of the CDR3 is TGCGCCAGCAGCCAAGTCCGGATTCAAAACAATGAGCAGTTCTTC. It is translated as CASSQVRIQNNEQFF. This chain joins TRBV4-1 and TRBJ2-1; D remains ambiguous. CDR3 size: 15 residues. Germline V lookup: CDR1 MGHRA, CDR2 YSYEKL. V was shortened by 1 base and J by 5 bases, with 12 bases between the two germline ends.